This TCR beta chain was identified in a study of siplizumab effects on memory and regulatory T cells. Points from the study as a whole: Suppression by proliferating Tregs derived from siplizumab cultures was not verified. In unstimulated cells, naive T cells appeared more diverse than memory T cells and seemed major alloresponse contributors. Sequences below about 10^-5 frequency were poorly captured. As a result, only a minor fraction of alloreactive clones mapped to unstimulated subsets.

The assay looked at approximately 10^5 TCR templates in each sample. Clones were read by immunoSEQ multiplex PCR, and TCRdb kept only the in-frame ones, dropping some. The table records about 100,000 clones, 93% of them present only once. About this clone: As yet, its antigen is unknown.

CDR3 length: 14 residues. The germline V and J ends were trimmed by 7 bases and 8 bases, with 20 bases remaining between them. Germline V CDR1 and CDR2: MNHNY, SVGAGI (reference sequence). Sample: Tregs sorted from blood. This TCR came from a human donor in good health. The V call is TRBV6-6, the J call TRBJ1-2; D gene uncertain. The CDR3 region is CASTLRLESDGYTF. The CDR3, as DNA: TGTGCCAGCACCCTGAGGCTTGAGTCAGACGGCTACACCTTC.